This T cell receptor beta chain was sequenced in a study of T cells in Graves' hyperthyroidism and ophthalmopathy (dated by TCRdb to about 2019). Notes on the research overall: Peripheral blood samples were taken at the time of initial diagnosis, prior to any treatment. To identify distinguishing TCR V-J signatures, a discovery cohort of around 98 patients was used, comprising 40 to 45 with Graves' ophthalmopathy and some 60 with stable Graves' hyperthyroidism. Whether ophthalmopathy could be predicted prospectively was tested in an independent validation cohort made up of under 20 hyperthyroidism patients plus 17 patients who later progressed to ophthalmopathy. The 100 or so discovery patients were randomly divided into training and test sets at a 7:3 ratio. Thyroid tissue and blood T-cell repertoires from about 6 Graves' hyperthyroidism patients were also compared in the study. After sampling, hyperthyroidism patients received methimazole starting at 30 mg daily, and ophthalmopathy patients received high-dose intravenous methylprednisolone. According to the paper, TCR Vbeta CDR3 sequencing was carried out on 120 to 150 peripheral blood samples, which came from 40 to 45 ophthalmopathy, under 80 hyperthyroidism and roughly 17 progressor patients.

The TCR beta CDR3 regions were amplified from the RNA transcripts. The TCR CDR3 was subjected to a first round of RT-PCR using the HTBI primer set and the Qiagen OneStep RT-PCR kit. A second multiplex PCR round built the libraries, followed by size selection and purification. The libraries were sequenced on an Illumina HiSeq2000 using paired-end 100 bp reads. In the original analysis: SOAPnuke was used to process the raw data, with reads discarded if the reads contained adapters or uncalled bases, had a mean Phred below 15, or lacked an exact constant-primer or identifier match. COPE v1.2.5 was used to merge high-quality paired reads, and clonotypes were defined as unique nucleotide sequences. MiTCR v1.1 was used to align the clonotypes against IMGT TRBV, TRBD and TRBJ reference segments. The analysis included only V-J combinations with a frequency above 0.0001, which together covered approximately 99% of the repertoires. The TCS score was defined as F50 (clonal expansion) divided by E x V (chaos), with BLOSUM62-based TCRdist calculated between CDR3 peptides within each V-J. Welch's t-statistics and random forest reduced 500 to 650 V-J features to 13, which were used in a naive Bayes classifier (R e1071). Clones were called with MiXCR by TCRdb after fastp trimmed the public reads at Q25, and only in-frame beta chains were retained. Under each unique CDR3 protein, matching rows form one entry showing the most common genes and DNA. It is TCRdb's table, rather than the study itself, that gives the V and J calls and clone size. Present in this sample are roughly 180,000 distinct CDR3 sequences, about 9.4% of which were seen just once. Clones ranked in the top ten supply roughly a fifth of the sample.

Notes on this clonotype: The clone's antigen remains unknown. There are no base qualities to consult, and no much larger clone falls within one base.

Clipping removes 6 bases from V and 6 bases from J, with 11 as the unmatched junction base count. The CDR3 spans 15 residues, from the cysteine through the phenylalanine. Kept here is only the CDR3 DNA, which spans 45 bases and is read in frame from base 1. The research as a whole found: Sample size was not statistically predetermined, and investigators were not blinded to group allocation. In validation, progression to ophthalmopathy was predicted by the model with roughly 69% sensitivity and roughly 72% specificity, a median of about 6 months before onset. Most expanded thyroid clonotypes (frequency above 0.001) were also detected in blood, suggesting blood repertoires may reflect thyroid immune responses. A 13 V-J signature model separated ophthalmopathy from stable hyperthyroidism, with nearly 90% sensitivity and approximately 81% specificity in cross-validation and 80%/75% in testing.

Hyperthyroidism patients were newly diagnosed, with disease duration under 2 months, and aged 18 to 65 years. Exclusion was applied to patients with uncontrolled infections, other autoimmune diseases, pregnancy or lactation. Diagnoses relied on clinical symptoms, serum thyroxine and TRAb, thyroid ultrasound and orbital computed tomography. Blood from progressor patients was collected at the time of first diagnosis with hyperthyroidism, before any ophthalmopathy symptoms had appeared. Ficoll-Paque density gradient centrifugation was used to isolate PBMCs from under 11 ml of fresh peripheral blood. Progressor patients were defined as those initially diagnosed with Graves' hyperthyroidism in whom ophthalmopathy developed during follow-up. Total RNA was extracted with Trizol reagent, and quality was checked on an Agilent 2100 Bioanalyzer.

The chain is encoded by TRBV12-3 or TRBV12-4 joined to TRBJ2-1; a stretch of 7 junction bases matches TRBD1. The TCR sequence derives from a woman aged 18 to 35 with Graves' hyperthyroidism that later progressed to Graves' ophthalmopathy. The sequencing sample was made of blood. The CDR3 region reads CASRSTGVRINEQFF. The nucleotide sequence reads TGTGCCAGCAGATCTACAGGGGTAAGGATCAATGAGCAGTTCTTC.